This T cell receptor (beta chain) was captured by sequencing in a study of cytomegalovirus exposure and HLA in healthy donors. Study-wide findings and caveats: Later, an analysis found that common viral pathogens appeared to be linked with several of the most significant clusters. A highly shared variant cluster was judged a likely technical artifact. A list of about 160 TCR beta chains associated with cytomegalovirus was given.

With respect to this clone: No antigen is known for it.

60 Vbeta and 13 Jbeta primers were used in PCR. Libraries were prepared by immunoSEQ multiplex PCR; TCRdb keeps only in-frame clonotypes and omits some of them. Here the sample spans 270,000 or so clones, about 90% being singletons. The germline V gene has CDR1 MNHNS and CDR2 SASEGT. The V gene end was trimmed by 6 bases and the J gene end by 6 bases; junction bases not matched to a gene: 9. The CDR3 totals 14 residues. The sequenced sample consisted of PBMCs. The chain carries TRBV6-1 and TRBJ2-5; 8 bases are shared with TRBD1. The sequence came from a girl between 2 and 10 years old in good health and CMV-seronegative. This CDR3 reads CASSPGDRWQTQYF. In DNA form, the CDR3 reads TGTGCCAGCAGCCCCGGGGACAGGTGGCAGACCCAGTACTTC.